This is a list of T cell receptor beta chains from one sample in a study of cytomegalovirus exposure and HLA in healthy donors. Libraries were prepared by immunoSEQ multiplex PCR; TCRdb keeps only in-frame clonotypes and omits some of them. The sample yields some 120,000 clones, almost 85% seen once. Sequencing was done on a sample of PBMCs. The receptors were sampled from a woman in her late teens or twenties in good health and CMV-seronegative. The CDR3 runs from the conserved cysteine through the conserved F or W. The order of the fields is J gene, clone size, V gene, D gene, CDR3 length, CDR3 protein, CDR3 DNA. D genes are given only for firm matches. Not all rows give a size; the values are once, few, many and, for expanded clones, a class.

j_call: TRBJ2-7; clone_size: NA; v_call: TRBV6-1; d_call: TRBD2; cdr3_length: 15; cdr3_aa: CACNPGRDYNYEQYF; cdr3_nt: TGTGCCTGCAACCCCGGGCGGGACTACAACTACGAGCAGTACTTC
j_call: TRBJ1-1; clone_size: NA; v_call: TRBV5-1; d_call: TRBD1; cdr3_length: 13; cdr3_aa: CASSWTGTYEAFF; cdr3_nt: TGCGCCAGCAGCTGGACAGGGACTTATGAAGCTTTCTTT
j_call: TRBJ2-3; clone_size: once; v_call: TRBV30; d_call: NA; cdr3_length: 16; cdr3_aa: CAWSVGQGPSTDTQYF; cdr3_nt: TGTGCCTGGAGTGTAGGGCAGGGGCCTAGCACAGATACGCAGTATTTT
j_call: TRBJ2-1; clone_size: NA; v_call: TRBV18; d_call: NA; cdr3_length: 13; cdr3_aa: CASSPSVYNEQFF; cdr3_nt: TGTGCCAGCTCACCATCGGTCTACAATGAGCAGTTCTTC
j_call: TRBJ1-1; clone_size: once; v_call: TRBV7-2; d_call: NA; cdr3_length: 17; cdr3_aa: CASTLMGRAQSSGEAFF; cdr3_nt: TGTGCCAGCACCCTGATGGGGAGAGCGCAGAGCAGCGGTGAAGCTTTCTTT
j_call: TRBJ2-7; clone_size: NA; v_call: TRBV14; d_call: TRBD1; cdr3_length: 15; cdr3_aa: CASSLGQGGLNEQYF; cdr3_nt: TGTGCCAGCAGCCTAGGACAGGGTGGTCTGAACGAGCAGTACTTC
j_call: TRBJ2-6; clone_size: NA; v_call: TRBV27; d_call: NA; cdr3_length: 15; cdr3_aa: CASSPQGSGANVLTF; cdr3_nt: TGTGCCAGCAGTCCGCAGGGCTCTGGGGCCAACGTCCTGACTTTC
j_call: TRBJ1-1; clone_size: once; v_call: TRBV6-5; d_call: TRBD1; cdr3_length: 11; cdr3_aa: CAGSVTGAAFF; cdr3_nt: TGTGCCGGCAGTGTAACAGGGGCAGCTTTCTTT
j_call: TRBJ2-3; clone_size: NA; v_call: TRBV6-1; d_call: NA; cdr3_length: 15; cdr3_aa: CASSEWHRETDTQYF; cdr3_nt: TGTGCCAGCAGTGAGTGGCACAGGGAAACAGATACGCAGTATTTT
j_call: TRBJ2-2; clone_size: NA; v_call: TRBV19; d_call: TRBD1; cdr3_length: 16; cdr3_aa: CASSDDNRGRAGELFF; cdr3_nt: TGTGCCAGTAGCGACGACAACAGGGGGCGGGCCGGGGAGCTGTTTTTT
j_call: TRBJ2-3; clone_size: NA; v_call: TRBV18; d_call: TRBD1; cdr3_length: 17; cdr3_aa: CASSPTTGTGDTDTQYF; cdr3_nt: TGTGCCAGCTCACCAACCACCGGGACAGGGGACACGGATACGCAGTATTTT
j_call: TRBJ2-2; clone_size: NA; v_call: TRBV4-2; d_call: TRBD2; cdr3_length: 17; cdr3_aa: CASSQDGQREYSGELFF; cdr3_nt: TGTGCCAGCAGCCAAGATGGCCAGCGGGAGTACTCCGGGGAGCTGTTTTTT